This T cell receptor (beta chain) originates from a study of T cells in Graves' hyperthyroidism and ophthalmopathy. Study information: Initial diagnosis, before any treatment, was when peripheral blood was collected.

Amplified regions were TCR beta CDR3 sequences from RNA transcripts. First-round RT-PCR with HTBI primers amplified the TCR CDR3 region. TCRdb re-called the multiplex PCR reads with MiXCR, one entry per CDR3 protein. Among about 640,000 distinct CDR3 sequences listed, more than 20% were seen once. Of note for this clonotype: Its antigen is unknown.

The CDR3 covers 15 residues. The germline V gene encodes CDR1 LGHDT and CDR2 YNNKEL (reference sequence). With 0 bases removed from V and 2 bases from J, the gap between germline ends came to 8 bases. Points from the study as a whole: Expanded thyroid clonotypes (above 0.001) were mostly also found in blood. The authors' 13 V-J model separated ophthalmopathy from stable hyperthyroidism.

The TCR comes from a man aged 30-40 years with Graves' ophthalmopathy. The source material was blood. The J gene is TRBJ1-3, the V gene TRBV3-1; no reliable D call. The CDR3 region is CASSQDRTTGNTIYF. CDR3 nucleotide sequence: TGTGCCAGCAGCCAAGATAGGACTACTGGAAACACCATATATTTT.